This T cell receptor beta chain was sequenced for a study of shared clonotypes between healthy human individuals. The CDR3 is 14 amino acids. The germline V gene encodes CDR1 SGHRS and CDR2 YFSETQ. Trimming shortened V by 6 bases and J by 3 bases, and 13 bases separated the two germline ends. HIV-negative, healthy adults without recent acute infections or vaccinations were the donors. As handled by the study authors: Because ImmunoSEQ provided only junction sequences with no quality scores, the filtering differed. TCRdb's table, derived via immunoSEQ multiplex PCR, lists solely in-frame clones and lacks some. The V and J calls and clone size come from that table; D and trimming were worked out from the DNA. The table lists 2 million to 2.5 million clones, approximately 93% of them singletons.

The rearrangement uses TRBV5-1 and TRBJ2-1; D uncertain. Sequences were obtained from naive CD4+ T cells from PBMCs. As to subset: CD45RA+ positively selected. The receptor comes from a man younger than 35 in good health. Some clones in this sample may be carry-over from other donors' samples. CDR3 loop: CASTPVAGYNEQFF. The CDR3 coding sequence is TGCGCCAGCACCCCCGTAGCAGGCTACAATGAGCAGTTCTTC.